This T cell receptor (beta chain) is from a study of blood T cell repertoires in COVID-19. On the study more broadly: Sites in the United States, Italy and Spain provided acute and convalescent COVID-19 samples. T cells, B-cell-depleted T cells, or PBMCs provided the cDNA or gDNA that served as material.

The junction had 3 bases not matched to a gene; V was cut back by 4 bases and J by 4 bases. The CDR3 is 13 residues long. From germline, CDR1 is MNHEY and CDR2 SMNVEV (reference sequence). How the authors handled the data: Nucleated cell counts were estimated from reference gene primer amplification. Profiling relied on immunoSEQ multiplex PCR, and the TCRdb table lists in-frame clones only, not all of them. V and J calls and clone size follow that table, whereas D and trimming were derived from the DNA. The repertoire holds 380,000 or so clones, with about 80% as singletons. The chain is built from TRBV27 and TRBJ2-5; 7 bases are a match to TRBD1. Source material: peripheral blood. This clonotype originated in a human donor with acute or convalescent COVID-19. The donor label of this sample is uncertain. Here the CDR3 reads CASSYTGAETQYF. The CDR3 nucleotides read TGTGCCAGCAGTTATACAGGGGCAGAGACCCAGTACTTC.